This T cell receptor (beta chain) comes out of a study of spatial heterogeneity in lung cancer. A unique molecular identifier was attached to every TCR cDNA molecule. Each CDR3 protein is one row after TCRdb ran MiXCR on the 5' RACE reads. The sample records approximately 92,000 distinct CDR3 sequences, less than 15% being singletons. This clonotype was observed a handful of times. Time point indicated: sample taken at primary tumor resection. CDR3 length: 14 amino acids. Germline values: CDR1 SGHRS, CDR2 YFSETQ. Trimming stripped 5 bases from V and 3 bases from J, with 11 bases between. This rearrangement joins TRBV5-1 to TRBJ2-2; no firm D call. This specimen consisted of PBMCs, obtained at surgery. The origin of this receptor is a male donor with early-stage non-small cell lung cancer. The DNA for the CDR3 is TGCGCCAGCAGTCTCCTGGTGGACACCGGGGAGCTGTTTTTT. Protein product: CASSLLVDTGELFF.